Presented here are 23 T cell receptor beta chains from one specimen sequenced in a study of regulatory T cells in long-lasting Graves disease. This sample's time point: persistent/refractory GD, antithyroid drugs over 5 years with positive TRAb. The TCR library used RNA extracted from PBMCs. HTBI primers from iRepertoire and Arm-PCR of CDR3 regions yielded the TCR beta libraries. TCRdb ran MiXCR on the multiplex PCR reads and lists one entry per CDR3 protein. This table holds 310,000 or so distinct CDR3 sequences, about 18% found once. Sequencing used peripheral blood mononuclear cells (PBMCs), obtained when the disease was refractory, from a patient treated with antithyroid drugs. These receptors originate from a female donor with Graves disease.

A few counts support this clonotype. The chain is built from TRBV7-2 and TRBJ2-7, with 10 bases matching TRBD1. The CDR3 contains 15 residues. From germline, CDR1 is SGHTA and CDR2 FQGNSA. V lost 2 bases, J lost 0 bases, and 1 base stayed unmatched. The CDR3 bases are TGTGCCAGCAGCTTACGACAGGGGGCCTCCTACGAGCAGTACTTC. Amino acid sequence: CASSLRQGASYEQYF.

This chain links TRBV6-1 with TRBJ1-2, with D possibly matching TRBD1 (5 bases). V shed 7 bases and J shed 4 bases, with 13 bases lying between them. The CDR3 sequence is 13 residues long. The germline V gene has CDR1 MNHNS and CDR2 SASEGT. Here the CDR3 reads CASTPPGAYGYTF. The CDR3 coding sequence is TGTGCCAGCACCCCACCTGGGGCCTATGGCTACACCTTC.

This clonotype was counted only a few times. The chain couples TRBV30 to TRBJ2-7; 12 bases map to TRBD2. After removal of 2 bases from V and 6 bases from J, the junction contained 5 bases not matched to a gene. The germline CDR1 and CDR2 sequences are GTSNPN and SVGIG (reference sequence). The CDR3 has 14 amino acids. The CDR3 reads CAWSRTSGDGEQYF. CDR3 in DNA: TGTGCCTGGAGTCGGACTAGCGGGGACGGCGAGCAGTACTTC.

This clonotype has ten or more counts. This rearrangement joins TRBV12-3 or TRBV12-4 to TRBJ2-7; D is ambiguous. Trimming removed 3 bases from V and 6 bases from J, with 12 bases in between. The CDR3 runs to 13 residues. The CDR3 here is CASSLHIPLEQYF. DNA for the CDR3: TGTGCCAGCAGTTTGCACATCCCCCTCGAGCAGTACTTC.

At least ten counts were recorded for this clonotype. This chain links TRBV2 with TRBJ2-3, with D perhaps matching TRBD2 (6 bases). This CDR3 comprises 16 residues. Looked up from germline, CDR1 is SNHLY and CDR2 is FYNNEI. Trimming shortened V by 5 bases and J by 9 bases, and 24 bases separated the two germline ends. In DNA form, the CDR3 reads TGTGCCAGCAGTCCCTCTCTAGCGCCCACAGTGGGCACGCAGTATTTT. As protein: CASSPSLAPTVGTQYF.

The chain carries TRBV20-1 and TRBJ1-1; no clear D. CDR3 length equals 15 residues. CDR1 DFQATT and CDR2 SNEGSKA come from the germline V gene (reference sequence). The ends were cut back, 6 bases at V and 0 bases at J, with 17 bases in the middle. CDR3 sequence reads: CSALSGPGMNTEAFF. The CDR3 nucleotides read TGCAGTGCCCTATCCGGCCCGGGGATGAACACTGAAGCTTTCTTT.

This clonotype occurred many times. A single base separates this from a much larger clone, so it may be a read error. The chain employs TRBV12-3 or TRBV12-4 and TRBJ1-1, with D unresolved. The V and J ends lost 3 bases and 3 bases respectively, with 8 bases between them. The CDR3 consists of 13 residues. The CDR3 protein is CASSFPWDTEAFF. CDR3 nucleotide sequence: TGTGCCAGCAGTTTCCCTTGGGACACTGAAGCTTTCTTT.

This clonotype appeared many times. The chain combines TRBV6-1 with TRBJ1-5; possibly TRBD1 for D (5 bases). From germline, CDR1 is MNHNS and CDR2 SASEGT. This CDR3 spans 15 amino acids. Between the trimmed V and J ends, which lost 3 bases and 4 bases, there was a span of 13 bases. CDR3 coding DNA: TGTGCCAGCAGTGACGTGGCAGGGCCGAATCAGCCCCAGCATTTT. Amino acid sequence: CASSDVAGPNQPQHF.

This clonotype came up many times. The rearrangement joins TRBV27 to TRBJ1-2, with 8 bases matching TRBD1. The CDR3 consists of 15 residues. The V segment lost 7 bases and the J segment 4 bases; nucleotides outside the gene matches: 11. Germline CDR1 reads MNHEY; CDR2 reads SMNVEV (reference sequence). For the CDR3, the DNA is TGTGCCAGCAAGCTCGGACAGGGAGCCACCTATGGCTACACCTTC. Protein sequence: CASKLGQGATYGYTF.

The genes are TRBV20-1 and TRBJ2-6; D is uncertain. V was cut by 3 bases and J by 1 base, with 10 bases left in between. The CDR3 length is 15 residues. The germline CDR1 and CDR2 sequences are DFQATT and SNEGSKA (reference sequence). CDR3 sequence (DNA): TGCAGTGCTAGTGGTTCTGGGTCTGGGGCCAACGTCCTGACTTTC. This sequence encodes CSASGSGSGANVLTF.

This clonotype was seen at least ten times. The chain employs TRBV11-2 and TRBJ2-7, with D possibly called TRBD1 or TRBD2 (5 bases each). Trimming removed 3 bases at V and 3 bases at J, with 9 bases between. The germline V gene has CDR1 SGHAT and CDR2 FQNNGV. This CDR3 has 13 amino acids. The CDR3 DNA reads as TGTGCCAGCAGCTTCGGGACGCACTACGAGCAGTACTTC. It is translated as CASSFGTHYEQYF.

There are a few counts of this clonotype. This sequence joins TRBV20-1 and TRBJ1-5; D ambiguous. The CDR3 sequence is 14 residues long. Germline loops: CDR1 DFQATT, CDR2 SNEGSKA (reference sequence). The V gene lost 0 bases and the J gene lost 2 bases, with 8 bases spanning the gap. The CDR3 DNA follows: TGCAGTGCTAGAGATCGGCAGCGCAATCAGCCCCAGCATTTT. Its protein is CSARDRQRNQPQHF.

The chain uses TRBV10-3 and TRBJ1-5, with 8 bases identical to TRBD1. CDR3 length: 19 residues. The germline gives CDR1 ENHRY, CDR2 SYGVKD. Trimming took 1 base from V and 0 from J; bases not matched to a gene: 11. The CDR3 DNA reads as TGTGCCATCAGTGAGTTCATGACAGGGGATCCCCTTAGCAATCAGCCCCAGCATTTT. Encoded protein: CAISEFMTGDPLSNQPQHF.

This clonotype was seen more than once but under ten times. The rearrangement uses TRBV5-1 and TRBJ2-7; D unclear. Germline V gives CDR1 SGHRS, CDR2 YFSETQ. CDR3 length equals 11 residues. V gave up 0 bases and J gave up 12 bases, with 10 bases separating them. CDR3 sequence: CASSLEGLAYF. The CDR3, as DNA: TGCGCCAGCAGCTTGGAAGGGTTGGCGTACTTC.

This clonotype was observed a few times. CDR3 sequence: CASSLGPGRGNTIYF. DNA for the CDR3: TGTGCCAGCAGCCTAGGGCCCGGCAGGGGAAACACCATATATTTT. The chain has TRBV7-6 and TRBJ1-3; D is uncertain. This CDR3 contains 15 residues. Germline V gene data show CDR1 as SGHVS and CDR2 as FNYEAQ. Trimming removed 5 bases at V and 4 bases at J, with 15 bases between.

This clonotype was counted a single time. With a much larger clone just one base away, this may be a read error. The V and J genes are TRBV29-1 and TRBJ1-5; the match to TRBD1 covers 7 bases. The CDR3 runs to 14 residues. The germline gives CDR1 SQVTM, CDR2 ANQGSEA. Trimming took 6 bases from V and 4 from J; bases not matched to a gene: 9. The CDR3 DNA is TGCAGCGTAGTCTCCGGGACAGAGAATCAGCCCCAGCATTTT. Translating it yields CSVVSGTENQPQHF.

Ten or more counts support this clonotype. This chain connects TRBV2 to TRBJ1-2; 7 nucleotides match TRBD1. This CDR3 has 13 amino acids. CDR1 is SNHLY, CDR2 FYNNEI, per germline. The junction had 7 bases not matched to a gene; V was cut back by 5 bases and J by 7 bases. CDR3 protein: CASSLTGNLGYTF. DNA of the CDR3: TGTGCCAGCAGTCTGACAGGGAACCTTGGCTACACCTTC.

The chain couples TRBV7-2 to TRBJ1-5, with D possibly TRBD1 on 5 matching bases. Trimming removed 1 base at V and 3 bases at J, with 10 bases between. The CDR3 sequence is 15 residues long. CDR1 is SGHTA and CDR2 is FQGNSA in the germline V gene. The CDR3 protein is CASSLVRDANQPQHF. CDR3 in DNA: TGTGCCAGCAGCTTAGTTCGGGACGCCAATCAGCCCCAGCATTTT. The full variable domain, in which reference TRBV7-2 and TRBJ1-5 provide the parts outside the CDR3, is GAGVSQSPSNKVTEKGKDVELRCDPISGHTALYWYRQSLGQGLEFLIYFQGNSAPDKSGLPSDRFSAERTGGSVSTLTIQRTQQEDSAVYLCASSLVRDANQPQHFGDGTRLSIL.

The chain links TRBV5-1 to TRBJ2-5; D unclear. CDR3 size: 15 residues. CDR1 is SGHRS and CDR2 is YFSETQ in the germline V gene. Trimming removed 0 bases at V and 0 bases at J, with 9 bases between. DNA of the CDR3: TGCGCCAGCAGCTTGGCAGATGAGTACCAAGAGACCCAGTACTTC. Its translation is CASSLADEYQETQYF. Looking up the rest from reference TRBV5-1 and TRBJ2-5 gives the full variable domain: KAGVTQTPRYLIKTRGQQVTLSCSPISGHRSVSWYQQTPGQGLQFLFEYFSETQRNKGNFPGRFSGRQFSNSRSEMNVSTLELGDSALYLCASSLADEYQETQYFGPGTRLLVL.

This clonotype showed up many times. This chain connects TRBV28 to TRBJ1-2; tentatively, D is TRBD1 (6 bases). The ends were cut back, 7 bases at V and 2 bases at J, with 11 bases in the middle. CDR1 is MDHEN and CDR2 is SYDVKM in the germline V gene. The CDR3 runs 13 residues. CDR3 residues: CASISGENYGYTF. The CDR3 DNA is TGTGCCAGCATTTCAGGGGAAAACTATGGCTACACCTTC.

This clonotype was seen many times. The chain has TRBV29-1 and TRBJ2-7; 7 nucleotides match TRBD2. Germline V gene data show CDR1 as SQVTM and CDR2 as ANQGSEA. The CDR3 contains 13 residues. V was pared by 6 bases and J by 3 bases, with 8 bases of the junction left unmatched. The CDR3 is CSVPREGIYEQYF. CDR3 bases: TGCAGCGTCCCTAGGGAGGGGATCTACGAGCAGTACTTC.

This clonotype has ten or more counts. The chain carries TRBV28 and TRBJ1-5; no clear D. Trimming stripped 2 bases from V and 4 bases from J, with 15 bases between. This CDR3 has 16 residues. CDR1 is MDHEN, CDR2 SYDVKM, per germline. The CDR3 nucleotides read TGTGCCAGCAGTTTAGTCGACTCGGGGTTTAATCAGCCCCAGCATTTT. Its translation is CASSLVDSGFNQPQHF.

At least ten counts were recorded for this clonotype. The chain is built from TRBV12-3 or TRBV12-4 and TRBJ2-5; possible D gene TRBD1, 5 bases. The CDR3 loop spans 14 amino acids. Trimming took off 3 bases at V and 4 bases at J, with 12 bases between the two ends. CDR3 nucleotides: TGTGCCAGCAGTTTGATGGGGCTTGGAGAGACCCAGTACTTC. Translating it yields CASSLMGLGETQYF.